This record covers a single TCR beta chain. Its antigen is currently unknown. Looked up from germline, CDR1 is SGHRS and CDR2 is YFSETQ. Deletions cut 2 bases from V and 7 bases from J, with 12 bases between. CDR3 length equals 14 residues. One to two pinch biopsies were taken from the rectum during colonoscopy. This sample is part of a study of pediatric ulcerative colitis. Overall study results and limits: A couple of rectal CDR3 clonotypes occurred in all ulcerative colitis patients. Compared with controls, ulcerative colitis showed greater blood-rectum clone sharing.

TCRdb keeps only in-frame clones here, not all; method: immunoSEQ multiplex PCR. The data show 45,000 to 55,000 clones, about 78% seen once. Specimen: gut tissue. The sequence was obtained from a girl aged 10-17 years with moderate ulcerative colitis. This rearrangement joins TRBV5-1 to TRBJ1-4, with a weak D call TRBD1 (6 bases). The chain's CDR3 is CASSFPGGGEKLFF. DNA of the CDR3: TGCGCCAGCAGCTTTCCCGGGGGCGGTGAAAAACTGTTTTTT.